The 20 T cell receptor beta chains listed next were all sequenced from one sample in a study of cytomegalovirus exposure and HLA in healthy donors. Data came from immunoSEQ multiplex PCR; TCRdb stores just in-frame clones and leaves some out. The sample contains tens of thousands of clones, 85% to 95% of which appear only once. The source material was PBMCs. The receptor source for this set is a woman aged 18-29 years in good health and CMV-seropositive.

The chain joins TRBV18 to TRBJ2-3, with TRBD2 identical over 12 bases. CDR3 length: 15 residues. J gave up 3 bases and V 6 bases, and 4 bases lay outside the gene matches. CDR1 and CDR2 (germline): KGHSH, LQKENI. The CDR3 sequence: CASSRTSGDTDTQYF. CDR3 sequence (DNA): TGTGCCAGCTCGCGGACTAGCGGGGATACAGATACGCAGTATTTT.

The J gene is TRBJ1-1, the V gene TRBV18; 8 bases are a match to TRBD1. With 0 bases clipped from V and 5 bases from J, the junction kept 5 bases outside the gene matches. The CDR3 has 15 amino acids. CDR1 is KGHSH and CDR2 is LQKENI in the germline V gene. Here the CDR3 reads CASSPPGQVGTEAFF. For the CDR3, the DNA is TGTGCCAGCTCACCACCGGGACAGGTTGGGACTGAAGCTTTCTTT.

In DNA, the CDR3 is TGTGCCAGCAGTGACCCGGAGCGGGATCTAGCCAAAAACATTCAGTACTTC. It is translated as CASSDPERDLAKNIQYF. V usage is TRBV6-4 and J usage is TRBJ2-4, with 7 bases fitting TRBD2. The germline gives CDR1 MRHNA, CDR2 SNTAGT. CDR3 length equals 17 residues. The trim removed 2 bases at V and 0 bases at J, leaving 7 bases unmatched.

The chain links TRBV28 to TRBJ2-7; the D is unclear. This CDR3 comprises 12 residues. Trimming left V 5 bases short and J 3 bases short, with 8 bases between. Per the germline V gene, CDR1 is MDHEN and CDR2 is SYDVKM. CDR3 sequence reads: CASSALSYEQYF. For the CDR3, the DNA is TGTGCCAGCAGTGCTCTCAGCTACGAGCAGTACTTC.

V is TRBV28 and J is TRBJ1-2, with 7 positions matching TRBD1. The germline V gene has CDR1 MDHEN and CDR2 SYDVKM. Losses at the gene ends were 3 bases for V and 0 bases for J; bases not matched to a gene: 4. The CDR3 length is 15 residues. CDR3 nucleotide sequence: TGTGCCAGCAGTTTGGAGGGGACAGCTAACTATGGCTACACCTTC. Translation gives CASSLEGTANYGYTF.

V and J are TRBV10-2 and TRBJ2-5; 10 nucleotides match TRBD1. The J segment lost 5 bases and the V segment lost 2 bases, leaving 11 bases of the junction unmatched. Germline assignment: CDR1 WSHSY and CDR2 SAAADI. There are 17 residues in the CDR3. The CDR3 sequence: CASSETDGTGDRETQYF. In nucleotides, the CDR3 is TGCGCCAGCAGTGAGACAGACGGGACAGGGGATCGGGAGACCCAGTACTTC.

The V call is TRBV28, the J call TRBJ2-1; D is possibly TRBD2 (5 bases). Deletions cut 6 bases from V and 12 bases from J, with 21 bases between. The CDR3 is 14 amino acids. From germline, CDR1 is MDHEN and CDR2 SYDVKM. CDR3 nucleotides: TGTGCCAGCAGCCCCCCCCTTCGAGAGGGTTCGCAGTTCTTC. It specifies CASSPPLREGSQFF.

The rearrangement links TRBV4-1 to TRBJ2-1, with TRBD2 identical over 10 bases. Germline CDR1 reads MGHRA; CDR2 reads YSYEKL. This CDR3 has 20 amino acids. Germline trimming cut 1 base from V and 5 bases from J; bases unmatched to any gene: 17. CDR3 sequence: CASSQVGDSSGGAIHNEQFF. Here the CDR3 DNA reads TGCGCCAGCAGCCAAGTTGGGGATTCGAGCGGGGGGGCGATTCACAATGAGCAGTTCTTC.

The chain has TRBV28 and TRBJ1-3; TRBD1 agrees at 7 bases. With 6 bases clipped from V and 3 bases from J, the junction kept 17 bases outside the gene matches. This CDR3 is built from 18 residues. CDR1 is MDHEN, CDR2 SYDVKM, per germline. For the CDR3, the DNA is TGTGCCAGCAGACCACTCACGGGACAGTCTCGGTATGGAAACACCATATATTTT. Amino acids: CASRPLTGQSRYGNTIYF.

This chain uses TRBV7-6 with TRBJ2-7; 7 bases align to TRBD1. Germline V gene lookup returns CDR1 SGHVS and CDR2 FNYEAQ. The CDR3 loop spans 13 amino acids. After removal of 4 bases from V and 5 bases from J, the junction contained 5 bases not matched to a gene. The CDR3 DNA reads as TGTGCCAGCAGCTCCATGAGGGGGCACGAGCAGTACTTC. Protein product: CASSSMRGHEQYF.

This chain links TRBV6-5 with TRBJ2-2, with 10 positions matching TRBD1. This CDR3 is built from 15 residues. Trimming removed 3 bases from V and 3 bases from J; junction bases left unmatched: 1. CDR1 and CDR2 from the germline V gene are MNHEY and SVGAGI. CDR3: CASSYDRGHTGELFF. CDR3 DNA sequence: TGTGCCAGCAGTTATGACAGGGGGCACACCGGGGAGCTGTTTTTT.

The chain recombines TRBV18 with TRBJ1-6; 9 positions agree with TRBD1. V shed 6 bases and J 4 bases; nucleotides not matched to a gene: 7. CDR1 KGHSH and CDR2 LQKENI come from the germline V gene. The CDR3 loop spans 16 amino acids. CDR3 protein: CASSTTGGEYNSPLHF. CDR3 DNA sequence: TGTGCCAGCTCCACCACAGGGGGCGAGTATAATTCACCCCTCCACTTT.

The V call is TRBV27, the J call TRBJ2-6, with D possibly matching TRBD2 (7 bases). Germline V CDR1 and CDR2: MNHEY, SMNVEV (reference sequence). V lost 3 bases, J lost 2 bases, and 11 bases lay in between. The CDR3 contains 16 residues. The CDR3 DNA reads TGTGCCAGCAGTTTTGGCGGGGGCGCTGGGGCCAACGTCCTGACTTTC. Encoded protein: CASSFGGGAGANVLTF.

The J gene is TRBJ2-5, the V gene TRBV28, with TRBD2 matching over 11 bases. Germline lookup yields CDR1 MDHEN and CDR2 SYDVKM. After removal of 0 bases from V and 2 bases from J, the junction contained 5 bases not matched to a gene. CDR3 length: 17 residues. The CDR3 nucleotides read TGTGCCAGCAGTTTATGGACTAGCGGGGCCGTACAAGAGACCCAGTACTTC. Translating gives CASSLWTSGAVQETQYF.

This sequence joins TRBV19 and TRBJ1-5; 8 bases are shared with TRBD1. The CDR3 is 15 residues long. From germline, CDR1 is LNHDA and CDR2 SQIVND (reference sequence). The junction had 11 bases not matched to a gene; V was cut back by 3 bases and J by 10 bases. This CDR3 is CASSISGGELKPQHF. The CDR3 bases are TGTGCCAGTAGTATCTCAGGGGGCGAGCTCAAACCCCAGCATTTT.

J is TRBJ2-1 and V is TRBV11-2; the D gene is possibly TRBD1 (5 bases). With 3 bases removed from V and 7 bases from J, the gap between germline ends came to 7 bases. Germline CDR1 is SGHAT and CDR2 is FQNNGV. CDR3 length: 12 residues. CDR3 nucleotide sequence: TGTGCCAGCAGCTTTAGGGGAAATGAGCAGTTCTTC. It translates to CASSFRGNEQFF.

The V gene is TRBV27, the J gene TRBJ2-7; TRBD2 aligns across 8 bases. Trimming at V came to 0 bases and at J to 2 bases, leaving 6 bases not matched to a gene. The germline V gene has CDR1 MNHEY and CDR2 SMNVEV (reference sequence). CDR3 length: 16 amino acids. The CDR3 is CASSLSGGTSAYEQYF. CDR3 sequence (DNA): TGTGCCAGCAGTTTATCGGGGGGGACTAGTGCCTACGAGCAGTACTTC.

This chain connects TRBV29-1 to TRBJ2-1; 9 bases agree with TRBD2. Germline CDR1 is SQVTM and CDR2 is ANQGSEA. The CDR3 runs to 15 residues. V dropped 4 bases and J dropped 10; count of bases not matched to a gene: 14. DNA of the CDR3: TGCAGCGTTGTTTTTCCGGGACTAGCATATTCCGAGCAGTTCTTC. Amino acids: CSVVFPGLAYSEQFF.

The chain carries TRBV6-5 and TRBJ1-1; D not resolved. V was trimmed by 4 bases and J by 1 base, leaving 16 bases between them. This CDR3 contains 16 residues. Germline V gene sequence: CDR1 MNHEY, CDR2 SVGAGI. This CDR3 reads CASSSPKAAGNTEAFF. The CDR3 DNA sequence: TGTGCCAGCAGTTCGCCAAAGGCGGCTGGGAACACTGAAGCTTTCTTT.

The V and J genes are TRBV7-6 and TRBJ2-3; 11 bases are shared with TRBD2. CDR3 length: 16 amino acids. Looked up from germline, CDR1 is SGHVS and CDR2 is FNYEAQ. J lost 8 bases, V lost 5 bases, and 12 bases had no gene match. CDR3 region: CASSLPTSGARSTQYF. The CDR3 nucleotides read TGTGCCAGCAGCCTCCCGACTAGCGGGGCTCGCAGTACGCAGTATTTT.